This TCR beta chain is drawn from a study of monozygotic twins with inflammatory bowel disease. Whole-study results and caveats: TCRbeta inverse Simpson diversity was decreased in IBD patients versus healthy co-twins. Compared with healthy twins, IBD patients shared fewer clonotypes with others, especially with disease activity.

Both TCRalpha and TCRbeta cDNA were subjected to two nested PCRs lasting about 15 and 9 cycles. Reprocessing the 5' RACE reads, TCRdb reports a single entry for every CDR3 protein and omits DNA. Here the sample table reports some 160,000 distinct CDR3 sequences. In the case of this clonotype: No antigen is known for it.

The CDR3 sequence is 14 residues long. CDR1 SSHAT and CDR2 FNYEAQ come from the germline V gene (reference sequence). The material sequenced was blood. The clonotype was recovered from a human donor with ulcerative colitis or Crohn's disease, or a healthy co-twin of an affected twin (not recorded which). This sequence joins TRBV7-7 and TRBJ2-7; TCRdb's D gene call, TRBD1, goes unchecked for lack of DNA. CDR3 sequence: CASSPGVVPYEQYF.